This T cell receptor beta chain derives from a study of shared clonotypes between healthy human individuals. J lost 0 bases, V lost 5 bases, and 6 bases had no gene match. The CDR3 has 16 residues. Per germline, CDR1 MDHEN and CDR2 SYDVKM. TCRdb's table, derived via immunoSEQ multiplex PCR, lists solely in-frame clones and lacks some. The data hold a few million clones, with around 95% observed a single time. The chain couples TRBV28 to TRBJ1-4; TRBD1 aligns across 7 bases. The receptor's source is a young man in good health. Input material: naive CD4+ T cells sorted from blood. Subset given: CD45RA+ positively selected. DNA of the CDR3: TGTGCCAGCAGTGCTTCGACAGGGTCAACTAATGAAAAACTGTTTTTT. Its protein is CASSASTGSTNEKLFF.